This is a list of T cell receptor beta chains from one sample in a study of OX40 agonist ivuxolimab in advanced cancers. TCRdb's table, derived via immunoSEQ multiplex PCR, lists solely in-frame clones and lacks some. The sample contains roughly 73,000 clones, about 82% of which appear only once. This material consisted of CD4+ or CD8+ T cells sorted from blood, taken in a trial of the OX40 agonist ivuxolimab. These receptors were taken from an adult with an advanced solid tumor such as melanoma, head and neck, liver or kidney cancer. The CDR3 runs from the conserved cysteine through the conserved F or W. Each record gives: J gene, D gene, clone size, V gene, CDR3 DNA, CDR3 protein. The D gene is left open where the match is weak. Only some rows state a clone size, as once, few, many or a class for expanded clones.

>TRBJ2-5|TRBD2|NA|TRBV5-1
TGCGCCAGCAGCTGGGCTAGCGGGGGTTGGGAGACCCAGTACTTC
CASSWASGGWETQYF
>TRBJ2-2|NA|NA|TRBV6-5
TGTGCCAGCAGCCGGACCCACCAGGCCGGGGAGCTGTTTTTT
CASSRTHQAGELFF
>TRBJ1-5|NA|NA|TRBV15
TGTGCCACCAGCAGAGTGGTCGGGGCTAGCAATCAGCCCCAGCATTTT
CATSRVVGASNQPQHF
>TRBJ2-7|TRBD2|NA|TRBV19
TGTGCCAGTAAAACTAGCGGGGGAACCTACGAGCAGTACTTC
CASKTSGGTYEQYF
>TRBJ2-7|NA|NA|TRBV12-5
TGTGCTAGTGGTTTGGGACGGCCTCCCTACGAGCAGTACTTC
CASGLGRPPYEQYF
>TRBJ1-3|NA|NA|TRBV7-2
TGTGCCAGCAGCTTAAGCGGAAACACCATATATTTT
CASSLSGNTIYF
>TRBJ2-5|NA|NA|TRBV7-6
TGTGCCAGCAGCCCAAGGGGGGGGGAGACCCAGTACTTC
CASSPRGGETQYF
>TRBJ1-1|NA|once|TRBV7-4
TGTGCCAGCAGCGCAGCGGGGACGACGAACACTGAAGCTTTCTTT
CASSAAGTTNTEAFF
>TRBJ1-2|TRBD1|few|TRBV18
TGTGCCAGCTCATTACAGGGGAACTATGGCTACACCTTC
CASSLQGNYGYTF
>TRBJ1-5|NA|NA|TRBV4-1
TGCGCCAGCAGCCAAGCCTCCCATCAGCCCCAGCATTTT
CASSQASHQPQHF
>TRBJ1-3|TRBD1|NA|TRBV28
TGTGCCAGCAGGAGCCAGGGGGTAGCGGGAAACACCATATATTTT
CASRSQGVAGNTIYF
>TRBJ2-5|NA|NA|TRBV14
TGTGCCAGCAGCCAGACCCGGCCAGGGTACGAGACCCAGTACTTC
CASSQTRPGYETQYF
>TRBJ1-5|NA|NA|TRBV2
TGTGCCAGCAGTGAAGAGCAGGTTAATCAGCCCCAGCATTTT
CASSEEQVNQPQHF
>TRBJ1-1|NA|NA|TRBV6-5
TGTGCCAGCTGTGGGCGGGGAGGACGCGCTTTCTTT
CASCGRGGRAFF
>TRBJ1-2|TRBD1|NA|TRBV6-1
TGTGCCAGCAGTGTGGGGCAGGGGGCGATCTATGGCTACACCTTC
CASSVGQGAIYGYTF
>TRBJ2-7|NA|few|TRBV20-1
TGCAGTGCCCAGGCCTACGAGCAGTACTTC
CSAQAYEQYF
>TRBJ1-4|NA|NA|TRBV19
TGTGCCAGTAGGATAGGAGGGACCCAGAAACCAAAACTGTTTTTT
CASRIGGTQKPKLFF
>TRBJ2-1|TRBD1|NA|TRBV4-1
TGCGCCAGCAGCGAGCCGGGACAGGGATCTAATGAGCAGTTCTTC
CASSEPGQGSNEQFF
>TRBJ2-7|NA|NA|TRBV5-1
TGCGCCAGCAGCTCGGTTGGGGCGTCAACAGGCTACGAGCAGTACTTC
CASSSVGASTGYEQYF
>TRBJ2-1|NA|few|TRBV19
TGTGCCAGTAGTATACTCCCGTCCTACAATGAGCAGTTCTTC
CASSILPSYNEQFF
>TRBJ2-3|TRBD2|once|TRBV19
TGTGCCAGTAGTGTGAAGGCAGGGAGGGTGACAGATACGCAGTATTTT
CASSVKAGRVTDTQYF
>TRBJ2-4|NA|NA|TRBV6-5
TGTGCCAGCAAACCCGTGGGCAAAAACATTCAGTACTTC
CASKPVGKNIQYF
>TRBJ2-2|NA|NA|TRBV7-2
TGTGCCAGCAGCTTAGTGGGGGCCGGGGAGCTGTTTTTT
CASSLVGAGELFF
>TRBJ1-6|TRBD1|NA|TRBV2
TGTGCCAGCTCGGGACAGGGGAATTCACCCCTCCACTTT
CASSGQGNSPLHF
>TRBJ2-7|TRBD1|NA|TRBV6-1
TGTGCCAGCAGTGAAGGGGACAGGTACTCCTACGAGCAGTACTTC
CASSEGDRYSYEQYF
>TRBJ2-3|TRBD2|NA|TRBV10-3
TGTGCCATCGCGACTAGCGGGGGGGATACGCAGTATTTT
CAIATSGGDTQYF
>TRBJ2-5|TRBD2|few|TRBV7-6
TGTGCCAGCAGCTTTCCGGGGGGGACAACCCAGTACTTC
CASSFPGGTTQYF
>TRBJ1-2|NA|NA|TRBV19
TGTGCCAGTAGTATAGGGGGGGCAGAGTATAACTATGGCTACACCTTC
CASSIGGAEYNYGYTF
>TRBJ2-3|NA|NA|TRBV5-1
TGCGCCAGCAGCTTGCGGGGTATGGGCACAGATACGCAGTATTTT
CASSLRGMGTDTQYF
>TRBJ2-4|TRBD1|NA|TRBV18
TGTGCCAGCTCACCAGGGCTTCCGGGGACAGGGGCGGTTCAGTACTTC
CASSPGLPGTGAVQYF
>TRBJ2-7|NA|once|TRBV15
TGTGCCACCAGCACCTCCTTGCAGGGAAATAGGCAGTACTTC
CATSTSLQGNRQYF
>TRBJ1-2|TRBD1|NA|TRBV7-9
TGTGCCAGCAAGTCGGACAGGGCCGTAGGAGATGGCTACACCTTC
CASKSDRAVGDGYTF
>TRBJ1-1|TRBD1|NA|TRBV28
TGTGCCAGCAGTTTGCCTGGGACAGGGAGGGACACTGAAGCTTTCTTT
CASSLPGTGRDTEAFF
>TRBJ2-7|TRBD2|NA|TRBV12-5
TGTGCTAGTGGTTTAAGCGGGGGGCACAGGGGCGAGCAGTACTTC
CASGLSGGHRGEQYF
>TRBJ1-5|NA|NA|TRBV7-7
TGTGCCAGCAGCTTAGACCTTTTTCAGCCCCAGCATTTT
CASSLDLFQPQHF
>TRBJ2-1|TRBD2|NA|TRBV4-1
TGCGCCAGCAGCCTAGGACTAGCGGCCTACAATGAGCAGTTCTTC
CASSLGLAAYNEQFF
>TRBJ1-1|TRBD1|NA|TRBV18
TGTGCCAGCTCACCAGTCCGGGGACAGGGATCGAACACTGAAGCTTTCTTT
CASSPVRGQGSNTEAFF
>TRBJ1-1|NA|NA|TRBV6-1
TGTGCCAGCAGTGGGGGATGGGGGAACACTGAAGCTTTCTTT
CASSGGWGNTEAFF
>TRBJ1-1|NA|NA|TRBV5-4
TGTGCCAGCAGCTTGAAGAAAAAGAGTAAAACCATAGCAGAAGCTTTCTTT
CASSLKKKSKTIAEAFF
>TRBJ1-5|TRBD1|few|TRBV7-2
TGTGCCAGCAGTTCACAGGGGGCGGGCCAGCCCCAGCATTTT
CASSSQGAGQPQHF
>TRBJ2-3|NA|NA|TRBV6-6
TGTGCCAGCACCATTCGGACGGGCCGCACAGATACGCAGTATTTT
CASTIRTGRTDTQYF
>TRBJ1-1|NA|NA|TRBV6-6
TGTGCCAGCACCATAGGGGGGCTGAACACTGAAGCTTTCTTT
CASTIGGLNTEAFF
>TRBJ2-1|NA|once|TRBV27
TGTGCCGTCCAGTGGGGGCGCTCCTACAATGAGCAGTTCTTC
CAVQWGRSYNEQFF
>TRBJ1-6|NA|NA|TRBV12-5
TGTGCTAGTGGTTTGGGTCTACAGGGTGGTTCACCCCTCCACTTT
CASGLGLQGGSPLHF
>TRBJ2-7|NA|NA|TRBV5-1
TGCGCCAGCAGGTCGACAGGTAGCGAGGTGGAGCAGTACTTC
CASRSTGSEVEQYF
>TRBJ1-5|NA|NA|TRBV30
TGTGCCTGGAGCCAGGGTCTCGGTCAGCCCCAGCATTTT
CAWSQGLGQPQHF
>TRBJ1-2|TRBD1|NA|TRBV10-3
TGTGCCATCAGTGGACGGGACAGGGGGCCAAATGGCTACACCTTC
CAISGRDRGPNGYTF
>TRBJ1-4|NA|NA|TRBV5-1
TGCGCCAGCAGCGGGGGTGAGGCCAAAAAAAAACTGTTTTTT
CASSGGEAKKKLFF
>TRBJ1-1|NA|NA|TRBV27
TGTGCCAGCAAAACCTGGGTAAACACTGAAGCTTTCTTT
CASKTWVNTEAFF
>TRBJ2-1|TRBD1|NA|TRBV5-1
TGCGCCAGCAGTACCCCAGGACAGGGGAACAATGAGCAGTTCTTC
CASSTPGQGNNEQFF
>TRBJ2-7|TRBD2|NA|TRBV29-1
TGCAGCGTGCAGCGGGGGAGGAACGAGCAGTACTTC
CSVQRGRNEQYF
>TRBJ1-2|TRBD1|NA|TRBV27
TGTGCCAGCAGTTTCCGGGACAGCCGCGGCTACACCTTC
CASSFRDSRGYTF
>TRBJ1-6|TRBD1|NA|TRBV30
TGTGCCTGTCAATACAGGGGAAATAATTCACCCCTCCACTTT
CACQYRGNNSPLHF